This T cell receptor (beta chain) was obtained from a study of spatial heterogeneity in lung cancer. Findings and caveats of the study: Blood carried ubiquitous expanded tumor TCRs more at resection than follow-up.

Germline V gene data show CDR1 as SGHAT and CDR2 as FQNNGV. With 4 bases clipped from V and 9 bases from J, the junction kept 11 bases outside the gene matches. The CDR3 is 15 residues long. This clonotype was picked up a small number of times. Its antigen is unknown. TCRdb recomputed calls from the 5' RACE reads with MiXCR, one row per CDR3 protein. This table has 90,000 to 95,000 distinct CDR3 sequences, more than 10% appearing once. Specified time point: sample taken at primary tumor resection. The donor population consisted of some 67 patients with untreated, early-stage non-small cell lung cancer. Without sorting, whole RNA was sequenced from tumor, nontumor lung or frozen PBMC.

The TCR comes from a male donor with early-stage non-small cell lung cancer. The sample was PBMCs, taken at surgery. The J gene is TRBJ2-4, the V gene TRBV11-2, with 8 bases that match TRBD2. Written as DNA, the CDR3 is TGTGCCAGCAGCTCGACCGGGAGGGGGAACGGCATTCAGTACTTC. The encoded protein is CASSSTGRGNGIQYF. Looking up the rest from reference TRBV11-2 and TRBJ2-4 gives the full variable domain: EAGVAQSPRYKIIEKRQSVAFWCNPISGHATLYWYQQILGQGPKLLIQFQNNGVVDDSQLPKDRFSAERLKGVDSTLKIQPAKLEDSAVYLCASSSTGRGNGIQYFGAGTRLSVL.